This T cell receptor beta chain was sequenced during a study of blood T cell repertoires in COVID-19. About the study: Whether acute or convalescent, the COVID-19 samples came from the United States, Italy and Spain.

Measured with immunoSEQ multiplex PCR; TCRdb has only the in-frame clones, and not every one. The sample lists 150,000 or so clones; approximately 90% were seen once. Germline V gene data show CDR1 as KGHSH and CDR2 as LQKENI. With 0 bases clipped from V and 7 bases from J, the junction kept 4 bases outside the gene matches. CDR3 size: 17 residues. The V and J genes are TRBV18 and TRBJ2-1; 15 positions match TRBD2. This clonotype was sampled from a man aged 18 to 35 with acute or convalescent COVID-19. The sample consisted of peripheral blood. CDR3 DNA sequence: TGTGCCAGCTCACCACCCGGACTAGCGGGGGGGAATAATGAGCAGTTCTTC. Translating gives CASSPPGLAGGNNEQFF.